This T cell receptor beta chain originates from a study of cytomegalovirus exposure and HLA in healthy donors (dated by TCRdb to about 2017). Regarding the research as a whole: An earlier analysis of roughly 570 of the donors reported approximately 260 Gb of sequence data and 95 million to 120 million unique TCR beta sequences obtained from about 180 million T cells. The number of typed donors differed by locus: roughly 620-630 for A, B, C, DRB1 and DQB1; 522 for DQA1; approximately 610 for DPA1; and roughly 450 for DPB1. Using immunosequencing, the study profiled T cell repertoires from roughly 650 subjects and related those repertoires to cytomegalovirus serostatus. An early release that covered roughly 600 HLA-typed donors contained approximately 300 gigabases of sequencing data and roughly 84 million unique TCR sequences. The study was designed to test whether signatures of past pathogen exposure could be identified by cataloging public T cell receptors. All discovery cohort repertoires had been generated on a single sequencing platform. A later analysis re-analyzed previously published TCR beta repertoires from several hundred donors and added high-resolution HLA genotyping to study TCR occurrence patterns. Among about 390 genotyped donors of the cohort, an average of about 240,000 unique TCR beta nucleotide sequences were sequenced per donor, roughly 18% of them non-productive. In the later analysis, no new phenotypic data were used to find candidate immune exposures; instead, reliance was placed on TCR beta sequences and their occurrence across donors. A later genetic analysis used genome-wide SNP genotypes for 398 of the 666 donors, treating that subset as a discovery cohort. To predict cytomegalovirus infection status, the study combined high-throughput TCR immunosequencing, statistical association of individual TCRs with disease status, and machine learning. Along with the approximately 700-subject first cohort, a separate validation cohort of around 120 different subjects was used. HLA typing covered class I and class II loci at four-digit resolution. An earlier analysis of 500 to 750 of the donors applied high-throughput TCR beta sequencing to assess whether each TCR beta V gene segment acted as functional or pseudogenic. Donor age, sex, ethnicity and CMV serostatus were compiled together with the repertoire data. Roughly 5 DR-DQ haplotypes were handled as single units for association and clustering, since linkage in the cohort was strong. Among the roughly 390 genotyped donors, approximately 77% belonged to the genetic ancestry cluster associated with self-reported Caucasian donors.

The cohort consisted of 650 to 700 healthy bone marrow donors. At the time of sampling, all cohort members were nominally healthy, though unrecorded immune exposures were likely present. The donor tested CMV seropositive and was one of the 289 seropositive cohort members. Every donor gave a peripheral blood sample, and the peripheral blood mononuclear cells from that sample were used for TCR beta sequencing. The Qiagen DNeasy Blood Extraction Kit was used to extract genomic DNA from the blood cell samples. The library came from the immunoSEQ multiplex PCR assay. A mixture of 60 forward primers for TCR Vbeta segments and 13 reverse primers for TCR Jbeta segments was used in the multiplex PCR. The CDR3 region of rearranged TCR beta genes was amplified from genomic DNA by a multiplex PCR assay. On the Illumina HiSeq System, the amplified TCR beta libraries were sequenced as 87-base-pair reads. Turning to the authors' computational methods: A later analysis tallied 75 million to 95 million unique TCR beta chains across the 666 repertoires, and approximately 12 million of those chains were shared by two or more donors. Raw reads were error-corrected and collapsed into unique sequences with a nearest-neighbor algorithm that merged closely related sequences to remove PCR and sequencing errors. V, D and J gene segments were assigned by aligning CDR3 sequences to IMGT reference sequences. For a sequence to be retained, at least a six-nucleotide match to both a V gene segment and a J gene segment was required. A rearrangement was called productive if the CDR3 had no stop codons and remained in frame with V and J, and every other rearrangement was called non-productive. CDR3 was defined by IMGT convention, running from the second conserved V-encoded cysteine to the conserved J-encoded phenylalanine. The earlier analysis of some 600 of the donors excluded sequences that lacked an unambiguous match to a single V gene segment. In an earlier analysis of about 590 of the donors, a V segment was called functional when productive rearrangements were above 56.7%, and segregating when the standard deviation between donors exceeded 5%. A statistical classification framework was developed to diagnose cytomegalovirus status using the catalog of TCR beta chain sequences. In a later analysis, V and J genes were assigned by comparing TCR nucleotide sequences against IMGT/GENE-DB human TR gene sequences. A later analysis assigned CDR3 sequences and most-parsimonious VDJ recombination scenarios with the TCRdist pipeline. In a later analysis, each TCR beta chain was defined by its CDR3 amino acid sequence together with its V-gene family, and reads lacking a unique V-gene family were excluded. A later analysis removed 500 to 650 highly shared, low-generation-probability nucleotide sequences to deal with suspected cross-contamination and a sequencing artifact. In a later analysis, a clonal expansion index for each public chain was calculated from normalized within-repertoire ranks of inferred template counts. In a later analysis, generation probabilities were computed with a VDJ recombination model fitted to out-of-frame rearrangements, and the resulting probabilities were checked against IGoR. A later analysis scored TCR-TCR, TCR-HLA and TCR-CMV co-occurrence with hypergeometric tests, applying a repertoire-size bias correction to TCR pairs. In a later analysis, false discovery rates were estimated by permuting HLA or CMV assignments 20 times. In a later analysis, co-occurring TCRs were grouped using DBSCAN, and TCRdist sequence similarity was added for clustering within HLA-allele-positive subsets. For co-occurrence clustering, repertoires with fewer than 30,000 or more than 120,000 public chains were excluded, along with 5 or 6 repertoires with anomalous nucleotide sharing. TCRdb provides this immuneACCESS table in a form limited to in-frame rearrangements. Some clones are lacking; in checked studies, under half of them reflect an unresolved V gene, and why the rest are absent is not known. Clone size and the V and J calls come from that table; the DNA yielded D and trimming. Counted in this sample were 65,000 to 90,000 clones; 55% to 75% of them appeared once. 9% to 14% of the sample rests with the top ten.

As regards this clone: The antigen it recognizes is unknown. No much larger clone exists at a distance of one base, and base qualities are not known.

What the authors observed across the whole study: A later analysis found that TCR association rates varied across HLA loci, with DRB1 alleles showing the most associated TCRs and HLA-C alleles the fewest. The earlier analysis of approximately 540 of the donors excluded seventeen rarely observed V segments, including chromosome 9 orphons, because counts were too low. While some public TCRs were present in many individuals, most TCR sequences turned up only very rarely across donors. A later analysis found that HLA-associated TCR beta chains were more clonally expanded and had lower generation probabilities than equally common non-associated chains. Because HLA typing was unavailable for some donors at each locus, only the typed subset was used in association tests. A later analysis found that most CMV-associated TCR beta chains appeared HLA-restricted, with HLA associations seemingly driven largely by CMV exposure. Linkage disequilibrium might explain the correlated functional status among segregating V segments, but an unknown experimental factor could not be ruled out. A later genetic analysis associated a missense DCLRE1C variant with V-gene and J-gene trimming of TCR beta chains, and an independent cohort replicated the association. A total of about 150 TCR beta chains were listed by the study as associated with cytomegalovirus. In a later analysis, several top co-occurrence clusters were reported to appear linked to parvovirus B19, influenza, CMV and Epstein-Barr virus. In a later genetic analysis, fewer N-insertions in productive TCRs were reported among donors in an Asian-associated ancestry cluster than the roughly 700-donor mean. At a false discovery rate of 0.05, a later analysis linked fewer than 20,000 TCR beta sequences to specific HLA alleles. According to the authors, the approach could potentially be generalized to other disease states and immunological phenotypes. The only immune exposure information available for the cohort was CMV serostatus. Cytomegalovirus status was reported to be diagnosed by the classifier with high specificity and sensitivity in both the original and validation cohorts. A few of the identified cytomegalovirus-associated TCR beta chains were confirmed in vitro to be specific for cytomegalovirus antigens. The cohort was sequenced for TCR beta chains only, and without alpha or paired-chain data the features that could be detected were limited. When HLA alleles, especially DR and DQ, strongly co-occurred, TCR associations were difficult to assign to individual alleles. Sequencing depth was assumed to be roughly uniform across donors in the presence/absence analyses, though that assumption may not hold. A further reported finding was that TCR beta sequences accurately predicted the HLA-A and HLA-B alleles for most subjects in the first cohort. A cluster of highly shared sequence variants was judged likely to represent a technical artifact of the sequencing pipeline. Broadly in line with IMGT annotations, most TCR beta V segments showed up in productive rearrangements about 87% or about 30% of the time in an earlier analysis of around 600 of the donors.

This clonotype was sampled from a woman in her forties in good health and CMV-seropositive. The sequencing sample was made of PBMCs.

The DNA sequence is as follows: TGTGCCAGCAGCTTAGAGGGCCACGAGCAGTACTTC. It specifies CASSLEGHEQYF. The chain uses TRBV11-2 and TRBJ2-7, with no reliable assignment of the D segment. For CDR1 and CDR2, the germline V gene lists SGHAT and FQNNGV. CDR3 length: 12 amino acids, cysteine to phenylalanine. The kept DNA is CDR3 alone, 36 bases in frame from the first base. Relative to germline, V is 0 bases shorter and J is 5 bases shorter, with 5 bases between their ends.